What follows are 26 T cell receptor beta chains derived from one specimen sequenced in a study of T cells in Graves' hyperthyroidism and ophthalmopathy (dated by TCRdb to 2018 to 2020). Library preparation was by multiplex PCR. TCRdb names Illumina HiSeq 2000 as the instrument used. Amplification of TCR beta CDR3 regions was carried out from RNA transcripts. For the first round of RT-PCR on the TCR CDR3, the HTBI primer set was used together with the Qiagen OneStep RT-PCR kit. The public reads were quality trimmed at Q25 with fastp and then assembled into clones with MiXCR by TCRdb, keeping productive beta chains. Here each entry gathers all rows of one CDR3 protein and keeps the most common genes and DNA. The sample table records roughly 500,000 distinct CDR3 sequences; approximately 48% of these occur just once. The top ten clones comprise 35% to 50% of the sample. Sequencing used peripheral blood or thyroid tissue (not recorded which). All receptors derive from an adult woman with Graves' disease, either hyperthyroidism or ophthalmopathy (not recorded which).

This clonotype has only a few counts. The chain couples TRBV7-3 to TRBJ1-2, with D unclear. Trimming took off 5 bases at V and 4 bases at J, with 11 bases between the two ends. The CDR3 covers 13 residues. Looked up from germline, CDR1 is SGHTA and CDR2 is FQGTGA. DNA for the CDR3: TGTGCCAGCAGCGACCAGGACGGCTATGGCTACACCTTC. Amino acids: CASSDQDGYGYTF.

The rearrangement joins TRBV6-5 to TRBJ1-3, with 8 bases that match TRBD1. Trimming cost V 6 bases and J 2 bases; bases outside gene matches: 3. From germline, CDR1 is MNHEY and CDR2 SVGAGI. The CDR3 extends over 14 amino acids. In nucleotides, the CDR3 is TGTGCCAGCAGGCCGGGACAGGCTGGAAACACCATATATTTT. This sequence encodes CASRPGQAGNTIYF.

This clonotype came up many times. The V and J genes are TRBV14 and TRBJ1-1; no definite D call. The CDR3 covers 11 residues. The germline gives CDR1 SGHDN, CDR2 FVKESK. V gave up 0 bases and J gave up 10 bases, with 6 bases separating them. For the CDR3, the DNA is TGTGCCAGCAGCCAAGATTTCGGAGCTTTCTTT. Its translation: CASSQDFGAFF.

This clonotype appeared a single time. The V gene is TRBV20-1, the J gene TRBJ2-3; 15 bases line up with TRBD2. Germline CDR1 DFQATT, CDR2 SNEGSKA (reference sequence). This CDR3 contains 17 residues. The V and J ends lost 3 bases and 3 bases, in that order; junction bases with no gene match: 7. DNA of the CDR3: TGCAGTGCTAGCCTGACCGGGACTAGCGGGAGGACAGATACGCAGTATTTT. This codes for CSASLTGTSGRTDTQYF.

This chain uses TRBV20-1 with TRBJ1-5, with TRBD1 matching over 7 bases. The CDR3 runs 18 residues. Germline CDR1 DFQATT, CDR2 SNEGSKA (reference sequence). Trimming at V came to 3 bases and at J to 3 bases, leaving 17 bases not matched to a gene. The CDR3 loop is CSASIWGQLNSLNQPQHF. Written as DNA, the CDR3 is TGCAGTGCTAGCATCTGGGGACAGCTAAACTCCCTCAATCAGCCCCAGCATTTT.

The gene calls are TRBV7-9 and TRBJ2-7; possibly TRBD2 for D (6 bases). The CDR3 is 15 amino acids. Germline V gene data show CDR1 as SEHNR and CDR2 as FQNEAQ (reference sequence). The V and J ends lost 11 bases and 0 bases respectively, with 20 bases between them. CDR3 loop: CAWTLERAGSYEQYF. CDR3 DNA sequence: TGTGCCTGGACTTTAGAGCGGGCGGGCTCCTACGAGCAGTACTTC.

This clonotype was found many times. CDR3 in DNA: TGCAGTGCTATGACAGGGGGCCGCTACGAGCAGTACTTC. Translation gives CSAMTGGRYEQYF. The genes are TRBV20-1 and TRBJ2-7; 10 nucleotides match TRBD1. This CDR3 spans 13 amino acids. V lost 4 bases, J lost 3 bases, and 3 bases stayed unmatched. The germline CDR1 and CDR2 sequences are DFQATT and SNEGSKA (reference sequence).

The chain uses TRBV28 and TRBJ1-3; possible D gene TRBD1, 5 bases. The CDR3 spans 14 residues. From germline, CDR1 is MDHEN and CDR2 SYDVKM. The ends were cut back, 1 base at V and 5 bases at J, with 9 bases in the middle. For the CDR3, the DNA is TGTGCCAGCAGTTTATCAGGGACTCGAAACACCATATATTTT. Its protein product is CASSLSGTRNTIYF.

This chain connects TRBV20-1 to TRBJ2-7, with unresolved D. Trimming cost V 6 bases and J 5 bases, with 17 bases left between them. Germline values: CDR1 DFQATT, CDR2 SNEGSKA (reference sequence). This CDR3 comprises 13 residues. CDR3 sequence reads: CSAKRTGQHEQYF. CDR3 in DNA: TGCAGTGCAAAAAGGACCGGTCAACACGAGCAGTACTTC.

As for this clonotype: A single base separates this from a much larger clone, so it may be a read error. The rearrangement links TRBV9 to TRBJ2-2; D might be TRBD1 or TRBD2, each matching 6 bases. The CDR3 totals 16 residues. Germline CDR1 and CDR2: SGDLS and YYNGEE. Here the CDR3 reads CASSVAGVGDTGELLF. Written as DNA, the CDR3 is TGTGCCAGCAGCGTAGCGGGGGTGGGGGACACCGGGGAGCTGCTTTTT.

The chain carries TRBV10-3 and TRBJ2-5; 8 bases map to TRBD1. This CDR3 has 15 amino acids. The germline CDR1 and CDR2 sequences are ENHRY and SYGVKD. Trimming removed 5 bases from V and 5 bases from J; junction bases left unmatched: 10. CDR3 in DNA: TGTGCCATCAGTCCTAATCCCCAGGGGGCGGAGACCCAGTACTTC. Amino acids: CAISPNPQGAETQYF.

The chain links TRBV10-3 to TRBJ2-5; no firm D call. This CDR3 comprises 13 residues. From germline, CDR1 is ENHRY and CDR2 SYGVKD. V was cut by 6 bases and J by 5 bases, with 13 bases left in between. The CDR3 region has the DNA TGTGCCATCAGGGTGGGTTGGACGGAGACCCAGTACTTC. Protein: CAIRVGWTETQYF.

This clonotype was detected ten times or more. This chain links TRBV2 with TRBJ1-1; no clear D. CDR1 is SNHLY and CDR2 is FYNNEI in the germline V gene. Trimming cost V 7 bases and J 5 bases, with 14 bases left between them. This CDR3 spans 13 amino acids. The CDR3 region is CASNAGWRTEAFF. The CDR3 nucleotides read TGTGCCAGCAATGCAGGATGGAGGACTGAAGCTTTCTTT.

This rearrangement joins TRBV6-5 to TRBJ1-3; the D gene is possibly TRBD1 (5 bases). V was shortened by 0 bases and J by 8 bases, with 14 bases between the two germline ends. This CDR3 is 15 amino acids long. CDR1 MNHEY and CDR2 SVGAGI come from the germline V gene. The CDR3 nucleotides are TGTGCCAGCAGTTACTCGGGACTTTATGGCTACACCATATATTTT. It encodes CASSYSGLYGYTIYF.

This clonotype has more than one count but fewer than ten. The junction does not match germline at one end; this may be a read error. This chain links TRBV3-1 with TRBJ2-7; 9 nucleotides agree with TRBD1. The CDR3 is 14 amino acids. Per germline, CDR1 LGHDT and CDR2 YNNKEL (reference sequence). The CDR3 coding sequence is TGTGTCAGCAGCCTTGGACAGGGGCGGTACGAGCAGTACTTC. Amino acid sequence: CVSSLGQGRYEQYF.

This chain joins TRBV3-1 and TRBJ2-1, with D maybe TRBD2 (5 bases). Near its end, the DNA agrees better with TRBJ2-7, so the J call may be wrong. The CDR3 is 12 residues long. CDR1 and CDR2 from the germline V gene are LGHDT and YNNKEL (reference sequence). The CDR3 DNA sequence: TGTGCCAGCAGCCGAGGGTACAATGAGCAGTACTTC. As protein: CASSRGYNEQYF.

The table lists this clonotype with many counts. Its ends do not fully match the called genes, so a read error is possible. The chain is built from TRBV5-6 and TRBJ2-5; D ambiguous. This CDR3 is built from 14 residues. The germline gives CDR1 SGHDT, CDR2 YYEEEE. In nucleotides, the CDR3 is TGTGCCAGCACCTTGGGCGGCAAAATAGAGACCCAGTACTTC. Residues: CASTLGGKIETQYF.

The chain couples TRBV2 to TRBJ2-1, with TRBD1 identical over 8 bases. The CDR3 has 13 amino acids. Germline assignment: CDR1 SNHLY and CDR2 FYNNEI. The J segment lost 10 bases and the V segment lost 8 bases, leaving 10 bases of the junction unmatched. The CDR3 is CASFRDRNYEQFF. CDR3 nucleotides: TGTGCCAGCTTCCGGGACAGGAACTACGAGCAGTTCTTC.

The chain is built from TRBV20-1 and TRBJ2-6, with a tentative D call TRBD1 (5 bases). Germline V gene data show CDR1 as DFQATT and CDR2 as SNEGSKA (reference sequence). The CDR3 extends over 15 amino acids. V lost 2 bases and J lost 6, with 14 bases in between. CDR3 in DNA: TGCAGTGCTAGACCCAGGGTCCTTGCGGCCAACGTCCTGACTTTC. Protein sequence: CSARPRVLAANVLTF.

As concerns this clonotype: Since the CDR3 does not end with the conserved phenylalanine or tryptophan, this likely comes from a read error. Because the CDR3's place on the DNA is in doubt, the DNA is left out and the CDR3 is given as listed by TCRdb. V and J are TRBV5-4 and TRBJ2-5; the table's D gene call, TRBD1, was not cross checked with the DNA. Germline CDR1 SGHNT, CDR2 YYREEE (reference sequence). From its first to its last residue, the CDR3 has 9 amino acids. The chain's CDR3 is CASSLDGGR.

This clonotype was found many times. The chain links TRBV10-3 to TRBJ1-2; D is undetermined. This CDR3 is 13 amino acids long. Germline V gene sequence: CDR1 ENHRY, CDR2 SYGVKD. Trimming removed 4 bases at V and 4 bases at J, with 10 bases between. This chain's CDR3 is CAISGLAFYGYTF. For the CDR3, the DNA is TGTGCCATCAGTGGTCTGGCATTCTATGGCTACACCTTC.

The genes are TRBV7-8 and TRBJ1-5; D not certain. Trimming took 2 bases from V and 7 from J, leaving 9 bases between them. Germline loops: CDR1 SGHVS, CDR2 FQNEAQ. The CDR3 totals 13 residues. Written as DNA, the CDR3 is TGTGCCAGCAGCTTATACGGGAAACAGCCCCAGCATTTT. Translation: CASSLYGKQPQHF.

The DNA of the CDR3 is TGTGCCATCAGTCGGACAGGGTCGGACACCGGGGAGACCCAGTACTTC. This gives the protein CAISRTGSDTGETQYF. The chain joins TRBV10-3 to TRBJ2-5; 8 positions agree with TRBD1. The CDR3 runs 16 residues. Germline-derived CDR1 and CDR2 are ENHRY and SYGVKD. J gave up 5 bases and V 5 bases, and 13 bases lay outside the gene matches.

This clonotype was seen at least ten times. The rearrangement uses TRBV19 and TRBJ1-4, with D tentatively TRBD1 (6 bases). Germline CDR1 reads LNHDA; CDR2 reads SQIVND (reference sequence). The CDR3 is made up of 17 amino acids. V was trimmed by 5 bases and J by 0 bases, leaving 16 bases between them. CDR3 nucleotides: TGTGCCAGTAGTCCCCGAGGAGGGGGATCAACTAATGAAAAACTGTTTTTT. This encodes CASSPRGGGSTNEKLFF.

The sample holds a few counts of this clonotype. V usage is TRBV24-1 and J usage is TRBJ1-2, with 8 positions matching TRBD1. With V trimmed by 3 bases and J by 4 bases, 3 bases remained unmatched. CDR3 length: 14 amino acids. Germline lookup yields CDR1 KGHDR and CDR2 SFDVKD. CDR3 coding DNA: TGTGCCACCAGTGATCGGACAGGGAGCTATGGCTACACCTTC. This translates into CATSDRTGSYGYTF.

This chain connects TRBV13 to TRBJ1-2; TRBD1 matches at 10 bases. Losses at the gene ends were 5 bases for V and 2 bases for J; bases not matched to a gene: 5. The CDR3 spans 15 residues. Germline V gives CDR1 PRHDT, CDR2 FYEKMQ (reference sequence). In nucleotides, the CDR3 is TGTGCCAGCAGCCGGCCGACAGGGGGCAACTATGGCTACACCTTC. It specifies CASSRPTGGNYGYTF. Supplemented by reference TRBV13 and TRBJ1-2, the full variable domain reads AAGVIQSPRHLIKEKRETATLKCYPIPRHDTVYWYQQGPGQDPQFLISFYEKMQSDKGSIPDRFSAQQFSDYHSELNMSSLELGDSALYFCASSRPTGGNYGYTFGSGTRLTVV.